The 11 T cell receptor beta chains reported below all come from one sample, sequenced in a study of CD4 T cells in relation to SARS-CoV-2 and coronaviruses. Sequenced by immunoSEQ multiplex PCR; TCRdb stores in-frame clones only, minus some. The table lists tens of thousands of clones, about 94% of them singletons. The unexposed donors gave CD4+ T cells in 2011-2018, prior to COVID-19. Sequencing used naive CD4+ T cells from PBMCs. As to subset: naive CD4+ T cells isolated by negative enrichment. The receptors stem from a human donor in good health.

The gene calls are TRBV3-1 (or the pseudogene TRBV3-2) and TRBJ2-1, with 9 bases lining up with TRBD2. CDR1 and CDR2 (germline): LGHDT, YNNKEL (reference sequence). J was trimmed by 2 bases and V by 0 bases; bases with no gene match: 2. This CDR3 spans 16 amino acids. The DNA of the CDR3 is TGTGCCAGCAGCCAAGACGTAGCGGGGGCCTACAATGAGCAGTTCTTC. It specifies CASSQDVAGAYNEQFF.

The V and J genes are TRBV28 and TRBJ2-1; 13 nucleotides line up with TRBD2. V shed 5 bases, J shed 6 bases, and the junction held 1 base outside the gene matches. The CDR3 is made up of 14 amino acids. Germline loops: CDR1 MDHEN, CDR2 SYDVKM. The CDR3 nucleotides read TGTGCCAGCAGTAGGACTAGCGGGGGCAATGAGCAGTTCTTC. Encoded protein: CASSRTSGGNEQFF.

V is TRBV3-1 (or the pseudogene TRBV3-2) and J is TRBJ2-2; D may be TRBD1 (6 bases). Germline assignment: CDR1 LGHDT and CDR2 YNNKEL (reference sequence). This CDR3 has 15 amino acids. Trimming cost V 3 bases and J 1 base, with 9 bases left between them. CDR3 nucleotides: TGTGCCAGCAGCCAGTGGGACAAGAACACCGGGGAGCTGTTTTTT. This gives the protein CASSQWDKNTGELFF.

The rearrangement uses TRBV5-4 and TRBJ2-7, with 14 bases matching TRBD2. Germline lookup yields CDR1 SGHNT and CDR2 YYREEE (reference sequence). This CDR3 spans 16 amino acids. The junction had 6 bases not matched to a gene; V was cut back by 4 bases and J by 3 bases. CDR3 protein: CASSQGTSGRIYEQYF. In DNA, the CDR3 is TGTGCCAGCAGCCAGGGGACTAGCGGGAGAATCTACGAGCAGTACTTC.

In this sample, this clone turned up once. The chain carries TRBV6-5 and TRBJ2-1, with 8 bases that match TRBD2. The CDR3 is 15 amino acids. Germline V CDR1 and CDR2: MNHEY, SVGAGI. With V trimmed by 5 bases and J by 1 base, 4 bases remained unmatched. CDR3 DNA sequence: TGTGCCAGCAGTCGAGCGGGAGAGTCCTACAATGAGCAGTTCTTC. Translation: CASSRAGESYNEQFF.

The chain is built from TRBV2 and TRBJ2-7; 8 nucleotides match TRBD1. The germline V gene has CDR1 SNHLY and CDR2 FYNNEI. The CDR3 loop spans 16 amino acids. Losses at the gene ends were 4 bases for V and 2 bases for J; bases not matched to a gene: 10. CDR3 protein: CASSGGWDRSPYEQYF. CDR3 DNA sequence: TGTGCCAGCAGTGGAGGATGGGACAGGTCACCCTACGAGCAGTACTTC.

CDR3 loop: CASSYIARVETQYF. The CDR3 region has the DNA TGTGCCAGCAGCTATATAGCAAGAGTGGAGACCCAGTACTTC. The gene calls are TRBV7-2 and TRBJ2-5; D gene ambiguous. The CDR3 runs to 14 residues. V lost 4 bases to trimming and J lost 5 bases, with 14 bases between them. CDR1 is SGHTA and CDR2 is FQGNSA in the germline V gene.

This chain connects TRBV30 to TRBJ1-6; a possible D gene is TRBD1 (6 bases). Trimming took 3 bases from V and 10 from J, leaving 16 bases between them. CDR1 GTSNPN and CDR2 SVGIG come from the germline V gene (reference sequence). CDR3 length equals 14 residues. This CDR3 reads CAWSLVEGVSPLHF. The DNA for the CDR3 is TGTGCCTGGAGCCTAGTGGAGGGGGTCTCACCCCTCCACTTT. The full variable domain, its missing parts supplied by reference TRBV30 and TRBJ1-6, is SQTIHQWPATLVQPVGSPLSLECTVEGTSNPNLYWYRQAAGRGLQLLFYSVGIGQISSEVPQNLSASRPQDRQFILSSKKLLLSDSGFYLCAWSLVEGVSPLHFGNGTRLTVT.

The V gene is TRBV6-6, the J gene TRBJ2-1; D is undetermined. Germline CDR1 and CDR2: MNHNY and SVGAGI (reference sequence). The V gene lost 2 bases and the J gene lost 7 bases, with 6 bases spanning the gap. This CDR3 comprises 12 residues. The CDR3: CASSYTVNEQFF. CDR3 sequence (DNA): TGTGCCAGCAGTTACACGGTGAATGAGCAGTTCTTC.

This rearrangement joins TRBV5-1 to TRBJ2-1; 10 bases are shared with TRBD2. CDR1 and CDR2 from the germline V gene are SGHRS and YFSETQ. The CDR3 consists of 16 residues. V was clipped by 0 bases and J by 7 bases; unmatched bases: 7. CDR3 protein: CASSLASGRARNEQFF. The CDR3 coding sequence is TGCGCCAGCAGCTTGGCAAGCGGGAGGGCCAGGAATGAGCAGTTCTTC.

This chain joins TRBV9 and TRBJ1-6, with unresolved D. There are 14 residues in the CDR3. The germline V gene encodes CDR1 SGDLS and CDR2 YYNGEE. V was clipped by 0 bases and J by 6 bases, with 7 bases between them. The DNA for the CDR3 is TGTGCCAGCAGCGTAGGAGTAGTTAATTCACCCCTCCACTTT. Translated, it gives CASSVGVVNSPLHF.